The 28 T cell receptor beta chains below were found in one sample sequenced in a study of blood T cell repertoires in COVID-19. Libraries were prepared by immunoSEQ multiplex PCR; TCRdb keeps only in-frame clonotypes and omits some of them. The table lists 250,000 to 400,000 clones, around 89% of them singletons. The specimen sequenced was peripheral blood. The receptors here all came from a woman younger than 45 with COVID-19, enrolled during active disease.

J is TRBJ2-2 and V is TRBV7-9; 8 bases agree with TRBD1. The CDR3 covers 14 residues. V lost 1 base, J lost 5 bases, and 0 bases stayed unmatched. Germline assignment: CDR1 SEHNR and CDR2 FQNEAQ (reference sequence). CDR3 region: CASSLGTGTGELFF. The CDR3 DNA sequence: TGTGCCAGCAGCTTAGGGACAGGGACCGGGGAGCTGTTTTTT.

J is TRBJ2-1 and V is TRBV6-5, with TRBD2 as a possible D gene (6 bases). The CDR3 runs 13 residues. CDR1 and CDR2 from the germline V gene are MNHEY and SVGAGI. V was trimmed by 5 bases and J by 7 bases, leaving 12 bases between them. Here the CDR3 DNA reads TGTGCCAGCAGTATTTACCGGGGGAATGAGCAGTTCTTC. Residues: CASSIYRGNEQFF.

The V call is TRBV10-2, the J call TRBJ1-1; unclear D gene. CDR3 size: 13 residues. From germline, CDR1 is WSHSY and CDR2 SAAADI. The germline V and J ends were trimmed by 1 base and 4 bases, with 7 bases remaining between them. The CDR3 DNA is TGCGCCAGCAGTGAGTTATTATCCACTGAAGCTTTCTTT. Amino acids: CASSELLSTEAFF.

CDR3 in amino acids: CASRSTGAVNSPLHF. The CDR3 nucleotides read TGTGCCAGCAGATCGACAGGGGCGGTTAATTCACCCCTCCACTTT. The chain joins TRBV7-2 to TRBJ1-6; 8 bases are a match to TRBD1. Unmatched junction bases numbered 7, after V lost 6 bases and J lost 6 bases. The CDR3 is 15 residues long. CDR1 is SGHTA and CDR2 is FQGNSA in the germline V gene. Combining the CDR3 with reference TRBV7-2 and TRBJ1-6 gives the whole variable domain GAGVSQSPSNKVTEKGKDVELRCDPISGHTALYWYRQSLGQGLEFLIYFQGNSAPDKSGLPSDRFSAERTGGSVSTLTIQRTQQEDSAVYLCASRSTGAVNSPLHFGNGTRLTVT.

This CDR3 reads CASSQGGRWTGTF. The CDR3 coding sequence is TGTGCCAGCAGCCAAGGGGGCAGGTGGACAGGCACCTTC. The chain has TRBV3-1 (or the pseudogene TRBV3-2) and TRBJ1-2; 7 nucleotides line up with TRBD1. Trimming took 1 base from V and 13 from J; bases not matched to a gene: 9. CDR1 and CDR2 from the germline V gene are LGHDT and YNNKEL (reference sequence). The CDR3 runs to 13 residues.

This clone was found once. This sequence joins TRBV7-2 and TRBJ1-2; 10 bases match TRBD1. Germline V lookup: CDR1 SGHTA, CDR2 FQGNSA. This CDR3 is 16 amino acids long. After removal of 5 bases from V and 4 bases from J, the junction contained 10 bases not matched to a gene. The CDR3 nucleotides read TGTGCCAGCAGCGCGGGAATGACAGGGGGCGCCTATGGCTACACCTTC. Its protein product is CASSAGMTGGAYGYTF.

V usage is TRBV4-2 and J usage is TRBJ2-4, with D maybe TRBD2 (5 bases). The V end was cut by 0 bases, the J end by 3 bases, with 18 bases between. CDR1 and CDR2 (germline): LGHNA, YNFKEQ. The CDR3 sequence is 18 residues long. The DNA for the CDR3 is TGTGCCAGCAGCCAAGATCCAGCGGAGCCGGATTACAAAAACATTCAGTACTTC. Residues: CASSQDPAEPDYKNIQYF.

V usage is TRBV4-2 and J usage is TRBJ1-2; D gene unclear. In germline, CDR1 is LGHNA, CDR2 YNFKEQ. V was clipped by 4 bases and J by 3 bases, with 18 bases between them. This CDR3 is 16 amino acids long. The chain's CDR3 is CASSLLREGGDYGYTF. CDR3 in DNA: TGTGCCAGCAGCCTCCTTAGAGAGGGAGGAGACTATGGCTACACCTTC.

The chain carries TRBV6-5 and TRBJ1-5; D ambiguous. The germline V and J ends were trimmed by 6 bases and 6 bases, with 12 bases remaining between them. The CDR3 loop spans 13 amino acids. CDR1 is MNHEY, CDR2 SVGAGI, per germline. The CDR3 region is CASSQFKSQPQHF. CDR3 nucleotide sequence: TGTGCCAGCAGCCAATTCAAGAGTCAGCCCCAGCATTTT.

V usage is TRBV25-1 and J usage is TRBJ1-6; D is unclear. The germline V and J ends were trimmed by 8 bases and 8 bases, with 10 bases remaining between them. The CDR3 spans 12 residues. Germline V gene sequence: CDR1 MGHDK, CDR2 SYGVNS. DNA for the CDR3: TGTGCCAGCGCAGAGGTAGATTCACCCCTCCACTTT. It is translated as CASAEVDSPLHF.

The rearrangement joins TRBV19 to TRBJ2-4; TRBD2 aligns across 8 bases. With V trimmed by 11 bases and J by 2 bases, 29 bases remained unmatched. The germline CDR1 and CDR2 sequences are LNHDA and SQIVND (reference sequence). The CDR3 runs 21 residues. The CDR3 DNA reads as TGTGCCCGTCGTCCCGGCGGGCGGGGCGGGGCGGGGGGCAATCCCAAAAACATTCAGTACTTC. Residues: CARRPGGRGGAGGNPKNIQYF. Full variable domain (rest looked up from reference TRBV19 and TRBJ2-4): DGGITQSPKYLFRKEGQNVTLSCEQNLNHDAMYWYRQDPGQGLRLIYYSQIVNDFQKGDIAEGYSVSREKKESFPLTVTSAQKNPTAFYLCARRPGGRGGAGGNPKNIQYFGAGTRLSVL.

This chain links TRBV29-1 with TRBJ1-2, with D unresolved. The CDR3 spans 10 residues. Between the trimmed V and J ends, which lost 6 bases and 8 bases, there was a span of 10 bases. Germline values: CDR1 SQVTM, CDR2 ANQGSEA. The CDR3: CSVNTEGYTF. The CDR3 DNA sequence: TGCAGCGTGAACACGGAGGGCTACACCTTC.

The V and J genes are TRBV4-3 and TRBJ1-6, with D perhaps TRBD1 (6 bases). The length of the CDR3 is 20 residues. Germline lookup yields CDR1 LGHNA and CDR2 YSLEER. Trimming shortened V by 3 bases and J by 6 bases, and 27 bases separated the two germline ends. Written as DNA, the CDR3 is TGCGCCAGCAGCCACCCAGGGAGCAACAGGGTTGCGGTTGGTAATTCACCCCTCCACTTT. Its translation: CASSHPGSNRVAVGNSPLHF.

This chain uses TRBV7-2 with TRBJ2-7; maybe TRBD2 (7 bases). Germline values: CDR1 SGHTA, CDR2 FQGNSA. Between the trimmed V and J ends, which lost 3 bases and 0 bases, there was a span of 18 bases. CDR3 length equals 17 residues. The CDR3 reads CASSFPREGGSSYEQYF. In DNA form, the CDR3 reads TGTGCCAGCAGCTTTCCCAGGGAGGGGGGGAGCTCCTACGAGCAGTACTTC.

V is TRBV4-1 and J is TRBJ2-2, with a weak D call TRBD2 (5 bases). CDR1 is MGHRA and CDR2 is YSYEKL in the germline V gene. V was pared by 0 bases and J by 9 bases, with 14 bases between. The CDR3 is 15 amino acids. The CDR3 DNA reads TGCGCCAGCAGCCAAGATTCTATTCGGGGTTGGGAGCTGTTTTTT. Encoded protein: CASSQDSIRGWELFF.

This chain uses TRBV5-6 with TRBJ2-1; tentatively, D is TRBD1 (5 bases). Trimming took 1 base from V and 9 from J, leaving 8 bases between them. Germline values: CDR1 SGHDT, CDR2 YYEEEE. CDR3 length: 12 residues. This CDR3 reads CASSLYGAEQFF. For the CDR3, the DNA is TGTGCCAGCAGCTTGTATGGGGCTGAGCAGTTCTTC.

This clone appeared a single time. The V gene is TRBV5-6, the J gene TRBJ1-1; D not certain. V was cut by 2 bases and J by 0 bases, with 11 bases left in between. Looked up from germline, CDR1 is SGHDT and CDR2 is YYEEEE. The CDR3 spans 15 residues. The DNA of the CDR3 is TGTGCCAGCAGCTTTCGTCCGTCGTTGAACACTGAAGCTTTCTTT. The encoded protein is CASSFRPSLNTEAFF.

In DNA form, the CDR3 reads TGTGCCAGCATGCGGGGGGGCCAAGAGACCCAGTACTTC. Protein product: CASMRGGQETQYF. The chain recombines TRBV2 with TRBJ2-5; 9 nucleotides agree with TRBD2. The CDR3 has 13 amino acids. CDR1 is SNHLY and CDR2 is FYNNEI in the germline V gene. The J segment lost 1 base and the V segment lost 7 bases, leaving 1 base of the junction unmatched.

The CDR3, as DNA: TGTGCCTGCCGGGTCGACCTACTCACTGAAGCTTTCTTT. Protein: CACRVDLLTEAFF. The chain couples TRBV11-3 to TRBJ1-1, with D unclear. The V and J ends lost 11 bases and 4 bases respectively, with 17 bases between them. CDR3 length: 13 amino acids. The germline V gene encodes CDR1 SGHNT and CDR2 YENEEA.

V and J are TRBV15 and TRBJ1-4, with 7 nucleotides matching TRBD1. Germline assignment: CDR1 LNHNV and CDR2 YYDKDF (reference sequence). J gave up 5 bases and V 0 bases, and 9 bases lay outside the gene matches. The CDR3 covers 17 residues. The CDR3, as DNA: TGTGCCACCAGCAGAGATACCCGGACAGGAGGGAATGAAAAACTGTTTTTT. Its protein is CATSRDTRTGGNEKLFF. Supplemented by reference TRBV15 and TRBJ1-4, the full variable domain reads DAMVIQNPRYQVTQFGKPVTLSCSQTLNHNVMYWYQQKSSQAPKLLFHYYDKDFNNEADTPDNFQSRRPNTSFCFLDIRSPGLGDTAMYLCATSRDTRTGGNEKLFFGSGTQLSVL.

This chain links TRBV19 with TRBJ2-1; D is perhaps TRBD1 (6 bases). V was trimmed by 7 bases and J by 10 bases, leaving 11 bases between them. CDR3 length: 11 residues. Per the germline V gene, CDR1 is LNHDA and CDR2 is SQIVND (reference sequence). The DNA for the CDR3 is TGTGCCAGTACCGAGGGACACGAGCAGTTCTTC. This codes for CASTEGHEQFF.

The chain uses TRBV28 and TRBJ2-5; a weak D match, TRBD2 (7 bases). The V and J ends lost 4 bases and 5 bases respectively, with 14 bases between them. CDR3 length: 14 residues. Germline CDR1 and CDR2: MDHEN and SYDVKM. The CDR3 DNA sequence: TGTGCCAGCAGTTCCGGGGGGCTCAGGGAGACCCAGTACTTC. Its translation is CASSSGGLRETQYF.

The chain joins TRBV5-6 to TRBJ1-6; a possible D gene is TRBD1 (6 bases). CDR3 length: 16 residues. Germline V gene sequence: CDR1 SGHDT, CDR2 YYEEEE. The V end was cut by 2 bases, the J end by 7 bases, with 16 bases between. CDR3 in DNA: TGTGCCAGCAGCTTTCTTGCACAGGGCGGAAATTCACCCCTCCACTTT. It codes for CASSFLAQGGNSPLHF.

The J gene is TRBJ1-3, the V gene TRBV6-2 or TRBV6-3, with a possible D match to TRBD1 (5 bases). In germline, CDR1 is MNHEY, CDR2 SVGEGT. This CDR3 is 15 amino acids long. V was cut by 6 bases and J by 3 bases, with 15 bases left in between. CDR3: CASSRPPGLGNTIYF. The CDR3 DNA is TGTGCCAGCAGCAGACCCCCAGGGCTTGGAAACACCATATATTTT.

The chain uses TRBV28 and TRBJ2-3; perhaps TRBD1 as D (5 bases). From germline, CDR1 is MDHEN and CDR2 SYDVKM. This CDR3 has 13 residues. V lost 8 bases to trimming and J lost 2 bases, with 11 bases between them. This chain's CDR3 is CASSGADTDTQYF. The CDR3 DNA follows: TGTGCCAGCTCTGGGGCCGACACAGATACGCAGTATTTT.

The genes are TRBV5-1 and TRBJ2-3; 7 nucleotides line up with TRBD2. This CDR3 has 15 amino acids. Trimming took 1 base from V and 2 from J; bases not matched to a gene: 4. The germline gives CDR1 SGHRS, CDR2 YFSETQ. CDR3 DNA: TGCGCCAGCAGCTTGAGTAGCGGGCACACAGATACGCAGTATTTT. It specifies CASSLSSGHTDTQYF.

A single count supports this clone. V gene TRBV7-8 combines with J gene TRBJ2-5; 8 bases fit TRBD1. Germline-derived CDR1 and CDR2 are SGHVS and FQNEAQ. The CDR3 has 16 amino acids. Trimming removed 5 bases from V and 3 bases from J; junction bases left unmatched: 11. The CDR3: CASSPHVDRGEETQYF. The CDR3 DNA is TGTGCCAGCAGCCCCCACGTTGACAGGGGCGAAGAGACCCAGTACTTC.

This clone was found once. The V call is TRBV7-6, the J call TRBJ2-3; 8 bases align to TRBD2. The V gene's germline CDR1 is SGHVS and CDR2 FNYEAQ. V shed 5 bases and J 2 bases; nucleotides not matched to a gene: 12. This CDR3 is 17 amino acids long. CDR3 protein: CASSPLSGGRVTDTQYF. The CDR3 DNA sequence: TGTGCCAGCAGCCCTTTGTCGGGGGGGCGCGTCACAGATACGCAGTATTTT. The complete variable domain, with remaining parts taken from reference TRBV7-6 and TRBJ2-3, reads GAGVSQSPRYKVTKRGQDVALRCDPISGHVSLYWYRQALGQGPEFLTYFNYEAQQDKSGLPNDRFSAERPEGSISTLTIQRTEQRDSAMYRCASSPLSGGRVTDTQYFGPGTRLTVL.